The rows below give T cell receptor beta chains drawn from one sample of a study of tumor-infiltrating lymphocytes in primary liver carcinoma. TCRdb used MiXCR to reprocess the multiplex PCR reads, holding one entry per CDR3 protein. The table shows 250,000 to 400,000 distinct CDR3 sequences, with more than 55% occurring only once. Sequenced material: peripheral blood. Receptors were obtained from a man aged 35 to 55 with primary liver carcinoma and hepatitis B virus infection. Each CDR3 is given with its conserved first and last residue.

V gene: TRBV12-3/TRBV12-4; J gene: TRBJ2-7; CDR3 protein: CTISPPGQPYEQYF
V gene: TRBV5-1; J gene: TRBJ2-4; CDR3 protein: CASSSGVSLAKNIQYF
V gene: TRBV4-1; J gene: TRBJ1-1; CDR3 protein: CASSLGTGALSTEAFF
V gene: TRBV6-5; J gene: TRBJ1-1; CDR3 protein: CASSSGEGRQEAFF
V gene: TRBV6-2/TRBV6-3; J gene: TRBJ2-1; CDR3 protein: CARSSPSGRGRNEQFF
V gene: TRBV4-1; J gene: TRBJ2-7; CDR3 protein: CASSQDKTLAMAQYF
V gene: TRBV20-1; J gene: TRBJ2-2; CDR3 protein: CNAKQGTNTGELFF
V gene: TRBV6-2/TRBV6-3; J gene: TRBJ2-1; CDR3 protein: CASSLPRLAGPPKNNEQFF
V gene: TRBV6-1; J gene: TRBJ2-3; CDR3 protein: CGASSTDTQYF
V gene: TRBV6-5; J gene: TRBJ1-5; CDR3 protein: CASRDRGGQPQHF
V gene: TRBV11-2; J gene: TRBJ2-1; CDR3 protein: CVSSLDRLNEQFF
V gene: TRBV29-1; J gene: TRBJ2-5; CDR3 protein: CSAGQGQETQYF
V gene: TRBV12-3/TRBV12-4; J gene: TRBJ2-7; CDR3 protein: CASSRTQPGEKYF
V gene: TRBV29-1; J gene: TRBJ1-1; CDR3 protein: CSAGAWWGMNTEAFF
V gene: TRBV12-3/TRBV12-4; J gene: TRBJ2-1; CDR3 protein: CASSLAAGANEQFF
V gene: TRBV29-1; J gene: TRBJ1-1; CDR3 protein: CSVEAVGSEAFF
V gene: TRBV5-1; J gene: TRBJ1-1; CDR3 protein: CAGSLTGGLTEAFF
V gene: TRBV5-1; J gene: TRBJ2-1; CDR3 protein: CASSLVGQGGPSFSEQFF
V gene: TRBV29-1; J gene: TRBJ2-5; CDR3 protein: CSVAQSFQETQYF
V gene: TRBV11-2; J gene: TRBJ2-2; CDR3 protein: CASSLRQTGELSF
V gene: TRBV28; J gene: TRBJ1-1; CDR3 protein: CASSLTGRANTEAFF
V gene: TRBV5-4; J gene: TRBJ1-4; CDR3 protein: CASSSGGGQGGEKLFF
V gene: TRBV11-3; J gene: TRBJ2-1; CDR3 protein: CTSSRTRHDEQFF
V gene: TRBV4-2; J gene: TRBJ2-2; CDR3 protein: CASSQVLGALGSGELFF
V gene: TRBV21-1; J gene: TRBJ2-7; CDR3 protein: CASSLLRTSGTFPYEQYF
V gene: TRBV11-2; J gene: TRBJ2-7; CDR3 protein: CASSPGPITPEQYF